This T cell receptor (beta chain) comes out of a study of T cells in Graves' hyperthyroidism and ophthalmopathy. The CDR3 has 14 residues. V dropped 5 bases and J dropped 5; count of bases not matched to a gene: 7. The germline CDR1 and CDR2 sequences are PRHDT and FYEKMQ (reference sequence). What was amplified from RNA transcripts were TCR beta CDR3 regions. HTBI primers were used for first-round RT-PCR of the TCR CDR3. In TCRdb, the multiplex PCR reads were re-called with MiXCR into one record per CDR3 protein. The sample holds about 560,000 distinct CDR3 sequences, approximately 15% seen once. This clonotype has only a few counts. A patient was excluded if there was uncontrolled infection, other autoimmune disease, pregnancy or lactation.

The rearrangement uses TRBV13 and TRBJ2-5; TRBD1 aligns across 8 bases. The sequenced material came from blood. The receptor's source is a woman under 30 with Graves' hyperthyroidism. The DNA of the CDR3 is TGTGCCAGCAGCCCCCGGACAGGGCGGGAGACCCAGTACTTC. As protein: CASSPRTGRETQYF. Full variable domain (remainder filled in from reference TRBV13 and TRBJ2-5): AAGVIQSPRHLIKEKRETATLKCYPIPRHDTVYWYQQGPGQDPQFLISFYEKMQSDKGSIPDRFSAQQFSDYHSELNMSSLELGDSALYFCASSPRTGRETQYFGPGTRLLVL.